These T cell receptor beta chains were read from a single sample in a study of blood T cell repertoires in COVID-19. The assay was immunoSEQ multiplex PCR, and TCRdb's table has in-frame clones only and misses some. The repertoire consists of approximately 170,000 clones, with approximately 81% occurring once and the leading ten covering more than 9%. The sample was peripheral blood. The origin of the receptors is a woman over 75 with active or convalescent COVID-19. CDR3s include the opening cysteine and the closing phenylalanine or tryptophan. A D gene is named only where the DNA matches it firmly. Some rows mark clone size as missing; the rest say once, few, many or name a class of expanded clone.

v_gene,d_gene,j_gene,abundance,CDR3nt,CDR3aa
TRBV10-3,TRBD2,TRBJ2-5,.,TGTGCCATCAGCCCCCCGGACGAGCGGGGGACCCAGTACTTC,CAISPPDERGTQYF
TRBV5-1,.,TRBJ1-3,.,TGCGCCAGCAGCGTGACAGTAGGTGGAAACACCATATATTTT,CASSVTVGGNTIYF
TRBV24-1,TRBD1,TRBJ2-3,.,TGTGCCACTAACAGGGGGCCCAGCACAGATACGCAGTATTTT,CATNRGPSTDTQYF
TRBV13,TRBD1,TRBJ2-7,few,TGTGCCAGCAGCTCTACAGGGGGTCGGTCCTACGAGCAGTACTTC,CASSSTGGRSYEQYF
TRBV7-2,.,TRBJ2-7,.,TGTGCCAGCAGCTCCACCCGGGGATACGAGCAGTACTTC,CASSSTRGYEQYF
TRBV2,.,TRBJ1-6,.,TGTGCCAGCAGTGACCAGGGGAAAAATAATTCACCCCTCCACTTT,CASSDQGKNNSPLHF
TRBV7-9,.,TRBJ2-2,.,TGTGCCAGCAGCTTAGGAGGGGGAAACACCGGGGAGCTGTTTTTT,CASSLGGGNTGELFF
TRBV10-3,.,TRBJ1-1,.,TGTGCCATCAGTCCGGGCCCCGGGGTTGGAGCTGAAGCTTTCTTT,CAISPGPGVGAEAFF
TRBV29-1,.,TRBJ1-2,.,TGCAGCGTTGAAGAAGTCGGGGGTGGCTACACCTTC,CSVEEVGGGYTF
TRBV6-1,.,TRBJ1-3,.,TGTGCCAGCAGTGATCCCAACGGGGGAAACACCATATATTTT,CASSDPNGGNTIYF
TRBV5-1,.,TRBJ2-5,.,TGCGCCAGCAGCCCCGTGATGGCAGGCCAAGAGACCCAGTACTTC,CASSPVMAGQETQYF
TRBV6-5,.,TRBJ1-6,.,TGTGCCAGCAGTTACTCGACGGGGGGAAATTCACCCCTCCACTTT,CASSYSTGGNSPLHF
TRBV28,TRBD1,TRBJ1-1,once,TGTGCCAGCAGCCCCGGGACAGGGTTAATGAACACTGAAGCTTTCTTT,CASSPGTGLMNTEAFF
TRBV19,TRBD1,TRBJ1-6,.,TGTGCCAGTAGTATCGTCGGGACAGGGGGTTCACCCCTCCACTTT,CASSIVGTGGSPLHF
TRBV28,TRBD1,TRBJ2-7,few,TGTGCCAGCAGTTTAGGGACAGAGTACGAGCAGTACTTC,CASSLGTEYEQYF
TRBV4-1,TRBD2,TRBJ2-1,.,TGCGCCAGCAGCCAAACCCCGGCTAGCGGGAGATACAATGAGCAGTTCTTC,CASSQTPASGRYNEQFF
TRBV7-9,.,TRBJ2-5,.,TGTGCCAGCACCGACTCTACGGACAAGTGGACCCAGTACTTC,CASTDSTDKWTQYF
TRBV7-2,TRBD1,TRBJ2-7,once,TGTGCCAGCAGCACCCGGACAGGGACGCCCTACGAGCAGTACTTC,CASSTRTGTPYEQYF
TRBV5-1,TRBD1,TRBJ1-6,.,TGCGCCAGCAGCTTGGGGGCCGAGACAGGGGAACCGAATTCACCCCTCCACTTT,CASSLGAETGEPNSPLHF
TRBV7-9,TRBD1,TRBJ1-3,few,TGTGCCAGCACCCGGGACAGGGCTGGAAACACCATATATTTT,CASTRDRAGNTIYF
TRBV6-2/TRBV6-3,.,TRBJ2-7,few,TGTGCCAGCAGCCTAACCGGGACCTACGAGCAGTACTTC,CASSLTGTYEQYF
TRBV19,.,TRBJ1-1,few,TGTGCCAGTAGCGACAAGGGGAGGACTGAAGCTTTCTTT,CASSDKGRTEAFF
TRBV6-5,.,TRBJ1-3,.,TGTGCCAGCATTCAGACAGCCTCTGGAAACACCATATATTTT,CASIQTASGNTIYF
TRBV2,.,TRBJ2-7,.,TGTGCCAGCCTCTCGGCACTAGCCTACGAGCAGTACTTC,CASLSALAYEQYF
TRBV5-1,.,TRBJ2-7,.,TGCGCCAGCAGCCCCCGGGACATTAATCACGAGCAGTACTTC,CASSPRDINHEQYF
TRBV5-1,.,TRBJ2-3,.,TGCGCCAGCAGCTTGGAACAGTTCACAGATACGCAGTATTTT,CASSLEQFTDTQYF
TRBV29-1,TRBD1,TRBJ1-1,.,TGCAGCGCGGGACAGGCGAACACTGAAGCTTTCTTT,CSAGQANTEAFF
TRBV7-8,.,TRBJ2-4,.,TGTGCCAGCAGCTTAGCGCGTCGGAAAAACATTCAGTACTTC,CASSLARRKNIQYF
TRBV28,TRBD1,TRBJ1-3,.,TGTGCCAGCAGTTTTTCGGACAGGGTAAACACCATATATTTT,CASSFSDRVNTIYF
TRBV3-1/TRBV3-2,.,TRBJ2-3,.,TGTGCCAGCAGCCCTTATCTCGGGAACACAGATACGCAGTATTTT,CASSPYLGNTDTQYF
TRBV7-3,TRBD2,TRBJ2-1,once,TGTGCCAGCAGCTCCCCGACTAGCGGGAGGGCTTACAATGAGCAGTTCTTC,CASSSPTSGRAYNEQFF
TRBV5-1,.,TRBJ1-1,.,TGCGCCAGCAGCGACGGGGTTGGGAACACTGAAGCTTTCTTT,CASSDGVGNTEAFF
TRBV28,.,TRBJ2-7,.,TGTGCCAGCAGGGGGGGCGGGAGTGACGAGCAGTACTTC,CASRGGGSDEQYF
TRBV7-7,.,TRBJ2-3,.,TGTGCCAGCAGCTTAGCCGGAGGAGGAGCAGATACGCAGTATTTT,CASSLAGGGADTQYF
TRBV5-1,.,TRBJ2-2,.,TGCGCCAGCAGCTTGGCGGGGGTACCAACCGGGGAGCTGTTTTTT,CASSLAGVPTGELFF
TRBV5-4,TRBD1,TRBJ2-5,.,TGTGCCAGCAGCTTACAGGGGGCAGAGACCCAGTACTTC,CASSLQGAETQYF
TRBV5-1,TRBD2,TRBJ2-7,.,TGCGCCAGCAGCTTGGGTGCGGGGGTTAGCTACGAGCAGTACTTC,CASSLGAGVSYEQYF
TRBV9,.,TRBJ1-2,.,TGTGCCAGCAGCGTAGTAAAGGACAGCTCCTATGGCTACACCTTC,CASSVVKDSSYGYTF
TRBV9,TRBD1,TRBJ2-3,.,TGTGCCAGCAGCCCCACCGGGGACAGGACCTGGGATACGCAGTATTTT,CASSPTGDRTWDTQYF
TRBV5-6,TRBD1,TRBJ2-5,.,TGTGCCAGCAGCATTTACAGGGGGGAGACCCAGTACTTC,CASSIYRGETQYF
TRBV5-1,TRBD1,TRBJ1-3,.,TGCGCCAGCAGCTTTGGGTCCGCAGGGGGCTCTGGAAACACCATATATTTT,CASSFGSAGGSGNTIYF
TRBV29-1,TRBD1,TRBJ1-2,.,TGCAGCGTCGAACCGACAGGGAACTATGGCTACACCTTC,CSVEPTGNYGYTF
TRBV5-1,TRBD2,TRBJ2-5,.,TGCGCCAGCAGTCCGGGGGGGGTCGAGACCCAGTACTTC,CASSPGGVETQYF